This T cell receptor (beta chain) was identified in a study of beta chain features in type 1 diabetes. Study-level results: Among all four CD4+ subsets, Type 1 diabetes patients had TCRB CDR3s that were moderately but significantly shorter.

The whole isolated RNA underwent reverse transcription, so sequencing captured expressed TCRB transcripts. Libraries were prepared by immunoSEQ multiplex PCR; TCRdb keeps only in-frame clonotypes and omits some of them. The sample has approximately 360,000 clones, over 10% seen once; the top ten hold 0.0085% to 0.012%. This clone was observed a few times. The antigen is unknown. Sequenced: naive CD4+ T cells from blood. The clonotype comes from a woman in her late teens or twenties with type 1 diabetes.

The CDR3 nucleotides are TGTGCCAGCAGCTTGTCAGGGAATAACTATGGCTACACCTTC. It codes for CASSLSGNNYGYTF. The chain links TRBV7-2 to TRBJ1-2, with a tentative D call TRBD1 (5 bases). The CDR3 runs 14 residues. CDR1 is SGHTA, CDR2 FQGNSA, per germline. The V gene lost 3 bases and the J gene lost 1 base, with 9 bases spanning the gap.